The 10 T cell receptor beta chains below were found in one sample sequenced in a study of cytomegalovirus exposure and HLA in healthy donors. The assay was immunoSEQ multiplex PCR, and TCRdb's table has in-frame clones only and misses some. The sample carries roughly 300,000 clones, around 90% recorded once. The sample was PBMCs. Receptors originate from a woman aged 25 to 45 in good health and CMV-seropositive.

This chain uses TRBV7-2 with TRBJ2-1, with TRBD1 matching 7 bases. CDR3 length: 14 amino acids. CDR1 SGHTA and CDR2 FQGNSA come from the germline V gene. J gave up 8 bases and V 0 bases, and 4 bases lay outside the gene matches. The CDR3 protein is CASSLARGGDEQFF. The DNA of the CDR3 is TGTGCCAGCAGCTTAGCCCGAGGGGGCGATGAGCAGTTCTTC.

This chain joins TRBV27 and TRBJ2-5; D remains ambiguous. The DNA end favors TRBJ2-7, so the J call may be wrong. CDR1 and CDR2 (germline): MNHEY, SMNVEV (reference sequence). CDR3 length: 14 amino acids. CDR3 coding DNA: TGTGCCAGCAGTTTATCGGACGCAACCTACGAGCAGTACTTC. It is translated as CASSLSDATYEQYF.

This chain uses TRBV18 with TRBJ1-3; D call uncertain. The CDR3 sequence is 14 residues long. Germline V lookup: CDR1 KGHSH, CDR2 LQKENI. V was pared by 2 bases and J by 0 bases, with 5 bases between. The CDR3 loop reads CASSPGNSGNTIYF. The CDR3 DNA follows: TGTGCCAGCTCACCAGGGAACTCTGGAAACACCATATATTTT.

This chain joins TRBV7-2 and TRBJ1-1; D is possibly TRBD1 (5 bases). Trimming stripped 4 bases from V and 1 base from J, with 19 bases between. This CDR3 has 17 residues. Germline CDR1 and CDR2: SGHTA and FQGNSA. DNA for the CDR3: TGTGCCAGCAGCTACCGGATCACAGGTCGACCGAACACTGAAGCTTTCTTT. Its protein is CASSYRITGRPNTEAFF.

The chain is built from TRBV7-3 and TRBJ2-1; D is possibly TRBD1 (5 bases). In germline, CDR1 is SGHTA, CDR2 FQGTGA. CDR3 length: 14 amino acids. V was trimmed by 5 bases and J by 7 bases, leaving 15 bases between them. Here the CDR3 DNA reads TGTGCCAGCAGCCCCCAGGGTCGACCTAATGAGCAGTTCTTC. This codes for CASSPQGRPNEQFF.

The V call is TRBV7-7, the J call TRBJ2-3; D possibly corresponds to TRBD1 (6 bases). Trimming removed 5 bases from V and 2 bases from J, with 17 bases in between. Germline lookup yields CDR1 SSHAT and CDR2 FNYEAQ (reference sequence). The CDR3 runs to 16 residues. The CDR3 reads CASSTTTGKATDTQYF. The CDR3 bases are TGTGCCAGCAGCACAACTACAGGGAAGGCCACAGATACGCAGTATTTT.

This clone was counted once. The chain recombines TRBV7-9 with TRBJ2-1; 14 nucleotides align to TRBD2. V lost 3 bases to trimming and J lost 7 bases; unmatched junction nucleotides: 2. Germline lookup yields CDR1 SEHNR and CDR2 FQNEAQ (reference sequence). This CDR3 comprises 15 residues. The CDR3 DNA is TGTGCCAGCAGCTTGGGACTAGCGGGAGAAAATGAGCAGTTCTTC. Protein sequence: CASSLGLAGENEQFF.

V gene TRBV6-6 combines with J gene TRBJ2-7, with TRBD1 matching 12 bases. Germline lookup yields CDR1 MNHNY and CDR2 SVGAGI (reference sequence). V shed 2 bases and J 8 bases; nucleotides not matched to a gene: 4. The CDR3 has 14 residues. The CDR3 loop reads CASSYRDRGQKQYF. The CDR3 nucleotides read TGTGCCAGCAGTTACCGGGACAGGGGGCAAAAGCAGTACTTC.

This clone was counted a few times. For the CDR3, the DNA is TGTGCCAGCAGGGCCGCAGACACTTATGGCTACACCTTC. Residues: CASRAADTYGYTF. This rearrangement joins TRBV6-5 to TRBJ1-2, with D hard to call. V was clipped by 6 bases and J by 5 bases, with 13 bases between them. Germline V gene lookup returns CDR1 MNHEY and CDR2 SVGAGI. The CDR3 contains 13 residues.

In DNA form, the CDR3 reads TGTGCCAGCAGCTTCAGAGGGGGGATGGATGGCTACACCTTC. The encoded protein is CASSFRGGMDGYTF. The chain combines TRBV5-4 with TRBJ1-2, with D possibly matching TRBD1 (6 bases). Germline V CDR1 and CDR2: SGHNT, YYREEE (reference sequence). The CDR3 contains 14 residues. The germline V and J ends were trimmed by 2 bases and 6 bases, with 14 bases remaining between them.